Following are 18 T cell receptor beta chains from one sample sequenced in a study of CD8 T cells in ankylosing spondylitis. TCRdb re-derived calls from the 5' RACE reads in MiXCR, one entry per CDR3 protein. The sample yields approximately 140,000 distinct CDR3 sequences, about a tenth seen once. Material for sequencing was blood, either unsorted or a sorted T cell fraction (not recorded which). These receptor sequences come from a male donor with ankylosing spondylitis or in good health (not recorded which).

A few counts support this clonotype. This rearrangement joins TRBV12-3 or TRBV12-4 to TRBJ2-7; D tentatively fits TRBD1 or TRBD2 (5 bases each). The CDR3 is 14 residues long. The V and J ends lost 6 bases and 3 bases respectively, with 15 bases between them. CDR3 sequence reads: CASSPRDANYEQYF. CDR3 DNA: TGTGCCAGCAGCCCCCGGGACGCAAACTACGAGCAGTACTTC.

This clonotype was observed many times. The chain carries TRBV29-1 and TRBJ2-3; 7 bases agree with TRBD2. V lost 2 bases to trimming and J lost 6 bases; unmatched junction nucleotides: 8. CDR1 and CDR2 from the germline V gene are SQVTM and ANQGSEA. The CDR3 is 14 amino acids. The CDR3 loop is CSVEPLRGGDTQYF. The CDR3 region has the DNA TGCAGCGTTGAACCATTACGGGGAGGGGATACGCAGTATTTT.

This clonotype was seen a handful of times. In DNA, the CDR3 is TGCGCCAGCAGCTTTGAGTACCAAGAGACCCAGTACTTC. Translation gives CASSFEYQETQYF. The chain joins TRBV5-1 to TRBJ2-5; D not resolved. From germline, CDR1 is SGHRS and CDR2 YFSETQ. Trimming left V 2 bases short and J 0 bases short, with 5 bases between. The length of the CDR3 is 13 residues.

This clonotype showed up many times. The CDR3 sequence: CASSFKVYNEQFF. CDR3 nucleotides: TGTGCCAGCAGTTTTAAGGTGTACAATGAGCAGTTCTTC. The chain has TRBV12-3 or TRBV12-4 and TRBJ2-1; the D is unclear. V lost 3 bases and J lost 4, with 7 bases in between. The CDR3 loop spans 13 amino acids.

This clonotype was recorded many times. The CDR3 DNA reads TGCAGCGTTCGCCCGAGCTCCTACGAGCAGTACTTC. This translates into CSVRPSSYEQYF. The chain couples TRBV29-1 to TRBJ2-7; D is unresolved. The germline gives CDR1 SQVTM, CDR2 ANQGSEA. This CDR3 comprises 12 residues. The V end lost 5 bases, the J end lost 0 bases, and 8 bases lay between the germline ends.

This clonotype showed up many times. This chain joins TRBV9 and TRBJ1-1, with 7 bases aligning to TRBD1. V gave up 4 bases and J gave up 0 bases; unmatched junction bases: 6. The germline V gene encodes CDR1 SGDLS and CDR2 YYNGEE. CDR3 length equals 15 residues. The CDR3 reads CASSPWDSLNTEAFF. CDR3 in DNA: TGTGCCAGCAGCCCATGGGACAGCTTGAACACTGAAGCTTTCTTT.

This clonotype was observed a few times. V gene TRBV6-2 or TRBV6-3 combines with J gene TRBJ2-2, with 7 bases fitting TRBD2. This CDR3 region has 17 residues. Trimming at V came to 2 bases and at J to 4 bases, leaving 10 bases not matched to a gene. Germline V gene sequence: CDR1 MNHEY, CDR2 SVGEGT. DNA of the CDR3: TGTGCCAGCAGTTACGATTTGCCTAGCGGAAGCACCGGGGAGCTGTTTTTT. This translates into CASSYDLPSGSTGELFF.

This clonotype was observed a handful of times. J is TRBJ1-1 and V is TRBV29-1; TRBD1 might be the D (5 bases). Trimming removed 2 bases at V and 1 base at J, with 8 bases between. CDR3 length equals 13 residues. Germline V lookup: CDR1 SQVTM, CDR2 ANQGSEA. The DNA for the CDR3 is TGCAGCGTTGAAAGGGGCGGGAACACTGAAGCTTTCTTT. Translated: CSVERGGNTEAFF.

This clonotype was counted only a few times. The rearrangement uses TRBV5-6 and TRBJ2-5; D not certain. There are 15 residues in the CDR3. Germline lookup yields CDR1 SGHDT and CDR2 YYEEEE. The germline V and J ends were trimmed by 4 bases and 1 base, with 14 bases remaining between them. Written as DNA, the CDR3 is TGTGCCAGCAGCACCATCGGTAGGAGCCAAGAGACCCAGTACTTC. Translating it yields CASSTIGRSQETQYF.

In this sample, this clonotype turned up many times. The chain uses TRBV5-4 and TRBJ1-1, with D tentatively TRBD1 (5 bases). Deletions cut 4 bases from V and 0 bases from J, with 7 bases between. This CDR3 is 13 amino acids long. Germline V gene data show CDR1 as SGHNT and CDR2 as YYREEE (reference sequence). The CDR3 DNA reads as TGTGCCAGCAGCGGGGGAGTGAACACTGAAGCTTTCTTT. Its protein product is CASSGGVNTEAFF.

This clonotype was recorded many times. CDR3 in DNA: TGTGCCAGCAGTTTAGATCCGGGATACGAGCAGTACTTC. It translates to CASSLDPGYEQYF. The rearrangement links TRBV12-3 or TRBV12-4 to TRBJ2-7; possible D gene TRBD2, 5 bases. V lost 1 base to trimming and J lost 4 bases, with 8 bases between them. There are 13 residues in the CDR3.

Concerning this clonotype: The junction differs from germline at one of its ends, possibly a read error. This chain uses TRBV20-1 with TRBJ2-2; 11 bases match TRBD2. The CDR3 runs 16 residues. The germline V gene has CDR1 DFQATT and CDR2 SNEGSKA (reference sequence). CDR3 nucleotides: TGCAGTGCTAGACCGAGACTAGCGGGGAACACCGTGGAGCTGTTTTTT. Its translation is CSARPRLAGNTVELFF.

This clonotype has a count of ten or more. The chain links TRBV6-2 or TRBV6-3 to TRBJ2-3; D not resolved. The CDR3 sequence is 16 residues long. Germline V gene sequence: CDR1 MNHEY, CDR2 SVGEGT. The V gene lost 3 bases and the J gene lost 0 bases, with 13 bases spanning the gap. CDR3 loop: CASSYGLRISTDTQYF. The CDR3 DNA is TGTGCCAGCAGTTATGGTTTGCGGATTAGCACAGATACGCAGTATTTT.

This clonotype has just a few counts. This rearrangement joins TRBV29-1 to TRBJ1-1, with D perhaps matching TRBD1 (5 bases). The germline V and J ends were trimmed by 0 bases and 2 bases, with 13 bases remaining between them. The CDR3 covers 15 residues. Per germline, CDR1 SQVTM and CDR2 ANQGSEA. CDR3 protein: CSVEDKTRANTEAFF. The CDR3 region has the DNA TGCAGCGTTGAAGATAAGACCAGGGCAAACACTGAAGCTTTCTTT.

This clonotype has only a few counts. The chain combines TRBV20-1 with TRBJ2-3; the match to TRBD2 covers 9 bases. The germline V gene encodes CDR1 DFQATT and CDR2 SNEGSKA (reference sequence). The CDR3 totals 17 residues. Trimming removed 6 bases from V and 0 bases from J; junction bases left unmatched: 13. The CDR3 sequence: CSAPQASGTASTDTQYF. CDR3 in DNA: TGCAGTGCCCCTCAGGCTAGCGGGACCGCTAGCACAGATACGCAGTATTTT.

The chain is built from TRBV7-3 and TRBJ2-1; 11 bases align to TRBD2. This CDR3 spans 16 amino acids. After removal of 1 base from V and 6 bases from J, the junction contained 5 bases not matched to a gene. Looked up from germline, CDR1 is SGHTA and CDR2 is FQGTGA. The CDR3 spells CASSLSRGLAVNEQFF. The DNA of the CDR3 is TGTGCCAGCAGCTTAAGTCGGGGACTAGCGGTCAATGAGCAGTTCTTC.

This clonotype was recorded a few times. The rearrangement links TRBV6-2 or TRBV6-3 to TRBJ1-1, with unresolved D. This CDR3 region has 17 residues. Trimming pared 5 bases from V and 1 base from J, leaving 20 bases between. CDR1 is MNHEY, CDR2 SVGEGT, per germline. CDR3 protein: CASSDVFRGGRNTEAFF. The CDR3 nucleotides read TGTGCCAGCAGTGACGTCTTTCGCGGTGGTAGGAACACTGAAGCTTTCTTT.

This clonotype was seen repeatedly, ten times or more. The V call is TRBV6-6, the J call TRBJ1-1; D is unresolved. CDR1 is MNHNY, CDR2 SVGAGI, per germline (reference sequence). Trimming stripped 6 bases from V and 0 bases from J, with 8 bases between. The CDR3 spans 13 residues. CDR3 sequence (DNA): TGTGCCAGCAGAGTACATGTGAACACTGAAGCTTTCTTT. Residues: CASRVHVNTEAFF.